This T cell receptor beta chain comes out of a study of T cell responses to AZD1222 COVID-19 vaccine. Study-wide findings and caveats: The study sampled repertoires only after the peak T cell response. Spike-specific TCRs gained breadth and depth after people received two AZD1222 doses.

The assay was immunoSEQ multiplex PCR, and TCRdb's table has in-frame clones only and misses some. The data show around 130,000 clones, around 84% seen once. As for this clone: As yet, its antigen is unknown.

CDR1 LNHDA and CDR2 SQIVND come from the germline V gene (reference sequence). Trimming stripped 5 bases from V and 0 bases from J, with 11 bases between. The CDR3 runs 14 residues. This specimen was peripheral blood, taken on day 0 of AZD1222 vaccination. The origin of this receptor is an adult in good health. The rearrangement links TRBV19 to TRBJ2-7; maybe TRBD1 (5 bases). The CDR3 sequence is CASSHDRSSYEQYF. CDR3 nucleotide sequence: TGTGCCAGTAGTCACGACAGATCCTCCTACGAGCAGTACTTC.